These 26 T cell receptor beta chains were all obtained from the same sample, sequenced in a study of immune heterogeneity within non-small cell lung tumors. TCRs were amplified from approximately 600 ng gDNA of bulk tumor per sample. Biopsies that were spaced far apart were taken, several per primary tumor, during surgery. Curative operations were performed on patients who had untreated, newly diagnosed non-small cell lung cancer. CDR3 of TCR beta was amplified by multiplex PCR that used 32 V and 13 J primers. Each CDR3 protein is one row after TCRdb ran MiXCR on the multiplex PCR reads. This sample has thousands of distinct CDR3 sequences, with over 20% found just once. Sequencing used lung tumor tissue. The receptors come from a man aged 50 to 59 with non-small cell lung cancer.

This clonotype appeared a single time. This chain joins TRBV20-1 and TRBJ2-7; tentatively, D is TRBD2 (6 bases). CDR3 length: 15 residues. Between the trimmed V and J ends, which lost 0 bases and 2 bases, there was a span of 14 bases. CDR1 and CDR2 from the germline V gene are DFQATT and SNEGSKA (reference sequence). The CDR3 nucleotides are TGCAGTGCTAGAGAGGGCGGGGCCAATCCCTACGAGCAGTACTTC. Translating it yields CSAREGGANPYEQYF.

With respect to this clonotype: Possible read error: a much larger clone is one base away. This sequence joins TRBV12-3 or TRBV12-4 and TRBJ2-7; perhaps D is TRBD1 or TRBD2 (5 bases each). Trimming removed 1 base from V and 2 bases from J, with 12 bases in between. The CDR3 has 15 residues. The CDR3 loop is CASSLGGSWAYEQYF. CDR3 in DNA: TGTGCCAGCAGTTTAGGGGGGAGCTGGGCCTACGAGCAGTACTTC.

The CDR3 nucleotides read TGTGCCAGCAGGGTGGGACAGGGGAGCACAGATACGCAGTATTTT. It is translated as CASRVGQGSTDTQYF. The chain combines TRBV6-1 with TRBJ2-3; TRBD1 matches 10 bases. The CDR3 has 15 amino acids. V lost 6 bases and J lost 0; bases outside the gene matches: 3. CDR1 is MNHNS and CDR2 is SASEGT in the germline V gene.

In its sample, this clonotype is medium-sized. The chain has TRBV20-1 and TRBJ2-5; D may correspond to TRBD1 or TRBD2 (6 bases each). Looked up from germline, CDR1 is DFQATT and CDR2 is SNEGSKA (reference sequence). V was cut by 5 bases and J by 5 bases, with 15 bases left in between. CDR3 length: 13 residues. The CDR3 here is CSARPGAGETQYF. CDR3 DNA sequence: TGCAGTGCTCGGCCGGGGGCCGGCGAGACCCAGTACTTC.

The chain uses TRBV10-3 and TRBJ1-5; D not certain. CDR1 and CDR2 from the germline V gene are ENHRY and SYGVKD. This CDR3 has 15 amino acids. The V gene lost 0 bases and the J gene lost 4 bases, with 10 bases spanning the gap. The CDR3 sequence: CAISESSRNNQPQHF. The DNA for the CDR3 is TGTGCCATCAGTGAGTCGAGTCGAAATAATCAGCCCCAGCATTTT.

This clonotype is labeled as medium-sized. In DNA form, the CDR3 reads TGTGCCAGCAGGGTCTTGGCGGGAGGCGGATACGAGCAGTACTTC. This translates into CASRVLAGGGYEQYF. The rearrangement links TRBV3-1 to TRBJ2-7, with 8 nucleotides matching TRBD2. V shed 6 bases, J shed 4 bases, and the junction held 11 bases outside the gene matches. CDR1 and CDR2 (germline): LGHDT, YNNKEL (reference sequence). The CDR3 loop spans 15 amino acids.

The V gene is TRBV12-3 or TRBV12-4, the J gene TRBJ1-5; 8 positions match TRBD1. The CDR3 length is 15 residues. The V gene end was trimmed by 4 bases and the J gene end by 2 bases; junction bases not matched to a gene: 4. The CDR3 is CASSWDRRGNQPQHF. The DNA for the CDR3 is TGTGCCAGCAGTTGGGACAGGAGGGGCAATCAGCCCCAGCATTTT.

The chain combines TRBV29-1 with TRBJ2-7, with D perhaps TRBD1 (5 bases). Trimming cost V 5 bases and J 6 bases, with 11 bases left between them. Germline CDR1 is SQVTM and CDR2 is ANQGSEA. CDR3 length: 11 residues. CDR3 in DNA: TGCAGCGTTCCGTGGGGCCGCGAGCAGTACTTC. Its protein is CSVPWGREQYF.

By share, this clonotype ranks as medium-sized. The V call is TRBV3-1, the J call TRBJ2-7; TRBD1 matches 9 bases. In germline, CDR1 is LGHDT, CDR2 YNNKEL (reference sequence). The length of the CDR3 is 14 residues. V lost 6 bases to trimming and J lost 3 bases; unmatched junction nucleotides: 6. CDR3 in DNA: TGTGCCAGCAGTCCGGGACAGGGACACTACGAGCAGTACTTC. This gives the protein CASSPGQGHYEQYF.

The CDR3 nucleotides are TGCGCCAGCAGCCAAGATAGAAGTTCTTCGACAGATACGCAGTATTTT. This encodes CASSQDRSSSTDTQYF. This rearrangement joins TRBV4-1 to TRBJ2-3, with D uncertain. Germline-derived CDR1 and CDR2 are MGHRA and YSYEKL. The CDR3 covers 16 residues. V lost 0 bases to trimming and J lost 3 bases, with 13 bases between them.

This clonotype has more than one count but fewer than ten. The chain couples TRBV10-3 to TRBJ2-7; D is tentatively TRBD1 or TRBD2 (5 bases each). Trimming pared 3 bases from V and 2 bases from J, leaving 14 bases between. Germline-derived CDR1 and CDR2 are ENHRY and SYGVKD. The CDR3 extends over 15 amino acids. CDR3 sequence reads: CAISDPGTQTYEQYF. The CDR3, as DNA: TGTGCCATCAGTGACCCCGGGACGCAGACCTACGAGCAGTACTTC.

This clonotype counts as medium-sized. The CDR3 bases are TGTGCCAGCAGATTGCACAGGGGGCGGGCTGAAGCTTTCTTT. It encodes CASRLHRGRAEAFF. V is TRBV28 and J is TRBJ1-1; 9 bases agree with TRBD1. The CDR3 has 14 residues. Germline loops: CDR1 MDHEN, CDR2 SYDVKM. The V gene end was trimmed by 6 bases and the J gene end by 6 bases; junction bases not matched to a gene: 8.

CDR3 residues: CASATLDATPYEQYF. In DNA form, the CDR3 reads TGTGCCAGCGCAACCTTGGACGCGACACCCTACGAGCAGTACTTC. The V call is TRBV7-6, the J call TRBJ2-7; D is ambiguous. Germline V gives CDR1 SGHVS, CDR2 FNYEAQ. CDR3 size: 15 residues. Trimming cost V 8 bases and J 2 bases, with 19 bases left between them.

This clonotype was counted at least ten times. This chain connects TRBV7-3 to TRBJ2-2; tentatively, D is TRBD1 or TRBD2 (6 bases each). The CDR3 runs 15 residues. V was shortened by 5 bases and J by 3 bases, with 13 bases between the two germline ends. Germline CDR1 and CDR2: SGHTA and FQGTGA. CDR3 protein: CASSRGPGDTGELFF. The CDR3 DNA reads TGTGCCAGCAGCCGGGGGCCAGGGGACACCGGGGAGCTGTTTTTT.

This clonotype is categorized as large. The chain is built from TRBV5-1 and TRBJ2-1; possibly TRBD1 or TRBD2 for D (6 bases each). Per the germline V gene, CDR1 is SGHRS and CDR2 is YFSETQ. The CDR3 is 19 residues long. Trimming stripped 1 base from V and 0 bases from J, with 20 bases between. The CDR3 DNA sequence: TGCGCCAGCAGCTTGAACAGGGTCGGCGGGGTCCTCTCCTACAATGAGCAGTTCTTC. Translation gives CASSLNRVGGVLSYNEQFF.

The chain combines TRBV29-1 with TRBJ1-2; 9 positions match TRBD1. The length of the CDR3 is 13 residues. Germline V gene lookup returns CDR1 SQVTM and CDR2 ANQGSEA. V shed 7 bases, J shed 11 bases, and the junction held 14 bases outside the gene matches. CDR3 DNA: TGCAGCGCTGTGGAGACAGGGGGGGTTGGGTACACCTTC. It yields the protein CSAVETGGVGYTF.

On this clonotype itself: This may come from a read error, since a much larger clone is one base off. The V and J genes are TRBV14 and TRBJ2-3; weak D call: TRBD2 (6 bases). Germline V lookup: CDR1 SGHDN, CDR2 FVKESK. The CDR3 runs to 15 residues. CDR3 region: CASNQGYGRTDTQYF. The CDR3 nucleotides read TGTGCCAGCAACCAAGGTTACGGGAGAACGGATACGCAGTATTTT.

This clonotype is labeled medium-sized. V usage is TRBV11-3 and J usage is TRBJ2-1; TRBD2 matches at 11 bases. Germline values: CDR1 SGHNT, CDR2 YENEEA. The CDR3 runs 16 residues. With V trimmed by 5 bases and J by 8 bases, 11 bases remained unmatched. The CDR3 nucleotides are TGTGCCAGCAGCCGCCCTACTAGCGGGAGCGGGTATGAGCAGTTCTTC. Encoded protein: CASSRPTSGSGYEQFF.

Turning to this clonotype: A single base separates this from a much larger clone, so it may be a read error. V gene TRBV3-1 combines with J gene TRBJ2-7; 7 nucleotides line up with TRBD2. Germline loops: CDR1 LGHDT, CDR2 YNNKEL (reference sequence). The CDR3 covers 13 residues. With V trimmed by 1 base and J by 12 bases, 9 bases remained unmatched. This CDR3 reads CASSQVLAVGLYF. For the CDR3, the DNA is TGTGCCAGCAGCCAAGTCCTAGCGGTAGGGCTGTACTTC.

The chain joins TRBV28 to TRBJ1-5; D might be TRBD1 (6 bases). CDR1 is MDHEN, CDR2 SYDVKM, per germline. The CDR3 totals 16 residues. Trimming removed 6 bases from V and 0 bases from J, with 15 bases in between. The CDR3: CASRDSGSYSNQPQHF. Here the CDR3 DNA reads TGTGCCAGCAGGGACAGCGGGAGCTATAGCAATCAGCCCCAGCATTTT.

In its sample, this clonotype ranks as medium-sized. The J gene is TRBJ2-7, the V gene TRBV7-6; D call uncertain. V gave up 1 base and J gave up 2 bases, with 6 bases separating them. Germline V gene lookup returns CDR1 SGHVS and CDR2 FNYEAQ. The CDR3 is 13 amino acids. The CDR3 region is CASSLESAYEQYF. Here the CDR3 DNA reads TGTGCCAGCAGCTTAGAAAGTGCCTACGAGCAGTACTTC.

This clonotype is termed medium-sized. V gene TRBV12-3 or TRBV12-4 combines with J gene TRBJ2-2; TRBD1 matches 11 bases. Trimming removed 3 bases from V and 6 bases from J; junction bases left unmatched: 3. The CDR3 contains 15 residues. The CDR3 nucleotides read TGTGCCAGCAGTTTCCGGACAGGGGGCCCCGGGGAGCTGTTTTTT. Amino acids: CASSFRTGGPGELFF.

The rearrangement joins TRBV24-1 to TRBJ2-7; 9 nucleotides align to TRBD1. CDR3 length: 16 residues. Germline CDR1 is KGHDR and CDR2 is SFDVKD. The ends lost 3 bases at V and 0 bases at J; junction bases unmatched: 5. CDR3 sequence (DNA): TGTGCCACCAGTGATCCCCGGGACAGGGACTCCTACGAGCAGTACTTC. Translating gives CATSDPRDRDSYEQYF.

Points on this clonotype: A read error may be the cause here, since a much bigger clone is one base away. V usage is TRBV30 and J usage is TRBJ1-5; TRBD1 is a possible D gene (6 bases). The CDR3 is made up of 13 amino acids. Per germline, CDR1 GTSNPN and CDR2 SVGIG (reference sequence). The CDR3 protein is CAWSRDNNQPRHF. CDR3 DNA sequence: TGTGCCTGGTCCCGGGACAACAATCAGCCCCGGCATTTT.

This clonotype qualifies as hyperexpanded (1% or more). The chain links TRBV27 to TRBJ2-7; tentatively, D is TRBD2 (5 bases). V lost 6 bases and J lost 3, with 12 bases in between. Germline CDR1 and CDR2: MNHEY and SMNVEV (reference sequence). The CDR3 spans 13 residues. Here the CDR3 reads CASRPEEGYEQYF. The CDR3 region has the DNA TGTGCCAGCAGACCGGAAGAGGGCTACGAGCAGTACTTC.

By share, this clonotype counts as medium-sized (0.01 to 0.1%). The genes are TRBV6-5 and TRBJ2-7, with 9 positions matching TRBD1. Germline V gene lookup returns CDR1 MNHEY and CDR2 SVGAGI. The CDR3 loop spans 14 amino acids. J lost 3 bases, V lost 2 bases, and 2 bases had no gene match. CDR3 DNA: TGTGCCAGCAGTTACGGGACAGGGTTCTACGAGCAGTACTTC. This codes for CASSYGTGFYEQYF.